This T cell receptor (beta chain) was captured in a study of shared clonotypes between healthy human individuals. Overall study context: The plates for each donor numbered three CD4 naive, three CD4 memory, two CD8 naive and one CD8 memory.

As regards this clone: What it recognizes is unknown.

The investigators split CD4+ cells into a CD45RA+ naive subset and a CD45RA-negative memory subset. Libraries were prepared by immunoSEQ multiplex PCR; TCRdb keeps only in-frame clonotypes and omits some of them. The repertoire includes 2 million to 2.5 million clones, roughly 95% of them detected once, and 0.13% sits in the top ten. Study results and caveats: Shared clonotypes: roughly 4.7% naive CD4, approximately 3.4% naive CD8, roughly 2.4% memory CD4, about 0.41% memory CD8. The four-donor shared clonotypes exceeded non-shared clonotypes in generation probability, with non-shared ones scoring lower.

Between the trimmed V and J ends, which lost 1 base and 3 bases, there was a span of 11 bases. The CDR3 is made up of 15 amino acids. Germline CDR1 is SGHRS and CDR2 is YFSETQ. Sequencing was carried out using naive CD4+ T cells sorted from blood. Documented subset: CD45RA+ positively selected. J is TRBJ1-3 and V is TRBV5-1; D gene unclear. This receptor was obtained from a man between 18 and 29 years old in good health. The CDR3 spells CASSLFTGLGNTIYF. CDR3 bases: TGCGCCAGCAGCTTGTTTACCGGTCTTGGAAACACCATATATTTT.